The rows below give T cell receptor beta chains drawn from one sample of a study of blood T cell repertoires in COVID-19. Here immunoSEQ multiplex PCR was the method, and the copy in TCRdb shows in-frame clones only, minus some. The sample consists of over 110,000 clones, roughly 83% of them appearing once. Sequencing used PBMCs or T cells enriched from blood (not recorded which). These receptors were obtained from a man in his forties or fifties with acute COVID-19. Each CDR3 is given with its conserved first and last residue. The D gene is left open where the match is weak. Some rows mark clone size as missing; the rest say once, few, many or name a class of expanded clone.

j_call: TRBJ1-1
v_call: TRBV7-8
d_call: TRBD1
clone_size: .
cdr3_aa: CASSLGQGAVNTEAFF
cdr3_nt: TGTGCCAGCAGCTTAGGACAGGGGGCAGTGAACACTGAAGCTTTCTTT

j_call: TRBJ1-1
v_call: TRBV9
d_call: TRBD1
clone_size: once
cdr3_aa: CASSGGTANTEAFF
cdr3_nt: TGTGCCAGCAGCGGGGGGACAGCGAACACTGAAGCTTTCTTT

j_call: TRBJ2-2
v_call: TRBV5-4
d_call: TRBD2
clone_size: .
cdr3_aa: CASSLGAGRDTGELFF
cdr3_nt: TGTGCCAGCAGCTTGGGCGCGGGGAGGGACACCGGGGAGCTGTTTTTT

j_call: TRBJ1-5
v_call: TRBV6-2/TRBV6-3
d_call: TRBD1
clone_size: .
cdr3_aa: CASSSRTGGESYSNQPQHF
cdr3_nt: TGTGCCAGCAGTTCCCGGACAGGGGGCGAATCGTATAGCAATCAGCCCCAGCATTTT

j_call: TRBJ2-2
v_call: TRBV4-3
d_call: .
clone_size: .
cdr3_aa: CASSQDAEGELFF
cdr3_nt: TGCGCCAGCAGCCAAGATGCGGAGGGGGAGCTGTTTTTT

j_call: TRBJ1-6
v_call: TRBV5-8
d_call: .
clone_size: .
cdr3_aa: CASSLERGPISLYNSPLHF
cdr3_nt: TGTGCCAGCAGCTTGGAGAGAGGGCCTATTAGCCTTTATAATTCACCCCTCCACTTT

j_call: TRBJ2-3
v_call: TRBV11-2
d_call: .
clone_size: .
cdr3_aa: CASSLGVRNQLRGTQYF
cdr3_nt: TGTGCCAGCAGCCTAGGTGTAAGAAACCAACTCCGGGGTACGCAGTATTTT

j_call: TRBJ1-2
v_call: TRBV27
d_call: .
clone_size: .
cdr3_aa: CASSLSGGSYGYTF
cdr3_nt: TGTGCCAGCAGTTTGTCCGGCGGGTCCTATGGCTACACCTTC

j_call: TRBJ2-7
v_call: TRBV27
d_call: TRBD2
clone_size: .
cdr3_aa: CASRATSGSYEQYF
cdr3_nt: TGTGCCAGCAGAGCTACTAGCGGGAGTTACGAGCAGTACTTC

j_call: TRBJ1-5
v_call: TRBV6-6
d_call: TRBD1
clone_size: .
cdr3_aa: CASGDRGRQPQHF
cdr3_nt: TGTGCCAGCGGTGACAGGGGTCGACAGCCCCAGCATTTT

j_call: TRBJ1-1
v_call: TRBV7-9
d_call: .
clone_size: .
cdr3_aa: CASSLNKDPSPEAFF
cdr3_nt: TGTGCCAGCAGCCTGAACAAAGATCCCAGTCCTGAAGCTTTCTTT

j_call: TRBJ2-1
v_call: TRBV10-3
d_call: TRBD1
clone_size: few
cdr3_aa: CAISESETGGGHNEQFF
cdr3_nt: TGTGCCATCAGTGAGTCGGAGACAGGGGGGGGTCACAATGAGCAGTTCTTC

j_call: TRBJ2-5
v_call: TRBV7-2
d_call: .
clone_size: .
cdr3_aa: CASSLGQRETQYF
cdr3_nt: TGTGCCAGCAGCTTAGGGCAGAGGGAGACCCAGTACTTC

j_call: TRBJ2-7
v_call: TRBV5-1
d_call: TRBD1
clone_size: .
cdr3_aa: CASSRTGGDSYEQYF
cdr3_nt: TGCGCCAGCAGCCGGACAGGGGGCGATTCCTACGAGCAGTACTTC

j_call: TRBJ2-3
v_call: TRBV10-3
d_call: TRBD2
clone_size: .
cdr3_aa: CAISTGLANYTQYF
cdr3_nt: TGTGCCATCAGTACGGGACTAGCGAATTATACGCAGTATTTT

j_call: TRBJ1-3
v_call: TRBV5-1
d_call: .
clone_size: .
cdr3_aa: CASSLHREPGNTIYF
cdr3_nt: TGCGCCAGCAGCTTGCACAGGGAACCTGGAAACACCATATATTTT

j_call: TRBJ2-3
v_call: TRBV2
d_call: TRBD2
clone_size: .
cdr3_aa: CASSDPAGGGTDTQYF
cdr3_nt: TGTGCCAGCAGTGACCCAGCGGGAGGGGGCACAGATACGCAGTATTTT

j_call: TRBJ2-1
v_call: TRBV7-9
d_call: .
clone_size: .
cdr3_aa: CASSPTEFF
cdr3_nt: TGTGCCAGCAGCCCGACAGAGTTCTTC

j_call: TRBJ1-2
v_call: TRBV7-8
d_call: TRBD1
clone_size: few
cdr3_aa: CASSSDRGNYGYTF
cdr3_nt: TGTGCCAGCAGCTCGGACAGGGGAAACTATGGCTACACCTTC

j_call: TRBJ2-3
v_call: TRBV21-1
d_call: .
clone_size: .
cdr3_aa: CARLTSGRTDTQYF
cdr3_nt: TGTGCCAGGTTGACTAGCGGGAGAACAGATACGCAGTATTTT

j_call: TRBJ2-1
v_call: TRBV4-1
d_call: .
clone_size: once
cdr3_aa: CASSRTVYRTESYNEQFF
cdr3_nt: TGCGCCAGCAGCCGAACCGTCTACAGGACGGAGTCCTACAATGAGCAGTTCTTC

j_call: TRBJ1-2
v_call: TRBV7-9
d_call: .
clone_size: .
cdr3_aa: CASSLGQEGYGYTF
cdr3_nt: TGTGCCAGCAGCTTAGGGCAGGAGGGCTATGGCTACACCTTC

j_call: TRBJ1-6
v_call: TRBV11-2
d_call: TRBD1
clone_size: few
cdr3_aa: CASSQGVARSPLHF
cdr3_nt: TGTGCCAGCAGCCAGGGGGTCGCCCGGTCACCCCTCCACTTT

j_call: TRBJ2-7
v_call: TRBV4-1
d_call: TRBD1
clone_size: .
cdr3_aa: CASSQALAGGSYEQYF
cdr3_nt: TGCGCCAGCAGCCAAGCGTTGGCAGGGGGCTCCTACGAGCAGTACTTC

j_call: TRBJ2-7
v_call: TRBV28
d_call: TRBD1
clone_size: .
cdr3_aa: CASSFRTGGNYEQYF
cdr3_nt: TGTGCCAGCAGCTTCCGGACAGGGGGGAACTACGAGCAGTACTTC

j_call: TRBJ2-5
v_call: TRBV7-6
d_call: TRBD1
clone_size: .
cdr3_aa: CASSGQGNFRETQYF
cdr3_nt: TGTGCCAGCAGCGGACAGGGGAACTTTCGGGAGACCCAGTACTTC

j_call: TRBJ2-7
v_call: TRBV5-4
d_call: TRBD2
clone_size: .
cdr3_aa: CASSVAGVLDEQYF
cdr3_nt: TGTGCCAGCAGTGTAGCGGGAGTACTCGACGAGCAGTACTTC

j_call: TRBJ2-3
v_call: TRBV5-1
d_call: .
clone_size: .
cdr3_aa: CASSLGQGRDTQYF
cdr3_nt: TGCGCCAGCAGCTTGGGGCAGGGTCGAGATACGCAGTATTTT

j_call: TRBJ1-1
v_call: TRBV5-5
d_call: .
clone_size: .
cdr3_aa: CASSVTVGGGNTEAFF
cdr3_nt: TGTGCCAGCAGCGTCACCGTGGGGGGTGGGAACACTGAAGCTTTCTTT

j_call: TRBJ2-1
v_call: TRBV19
d_call: .
clone_size: .
cdr3_aa: CASSISLGASYNEQFF
cdr3_nt: TGTGCCAGTAGTATATCCTTAGGAGCGTCTTACAATGAGCAGTTCTTC

j_call: TRBJ2-3
v_call: TRBV30
d_call: .
clone_size: .
cdr3_aa: CAWSVQVDTDTQYF
cdr3_nt: TGTGCCTGGAGTGTACAGGTAGACACAGATACGCAGTATTTT

j_call: TRBJ1-4
v_call: TRBV3-1/TRBV3-2
d_call: .
clone_size: .
cdr3_aa: CASSQDVRARIEKLFF
cdr3_nt: TGTGCCAGCAGCCAAGATGTCAGGGCTCGGATTGAAAAACTGTTTTTT

j_call: TRBJ2-3
v_call: TRBV24-1
d_call: TRBD1
clone_size: once
cdr3_aa: CATSDSQGAFNTDTQYF
cdr3_nt: TGTGCCACCAGTGATTCACAGGGGGCATTTAACACAGATACGCAGTATTTT

j_call: TRBJ2-3
v_call: TRBV18
d_call: .
clone_size: once
cdr3_aa: CASSPASESTDTQYF
cdr3_nt: TGTGCCAGCTCACCAGCGTCGGAGAGCACAGATACGCAGTATTTT

j_call: TRBJ1-2
v_call: TRBV2
d_call: TRBD1
clone_size: .
cdr3_aa: CASSLDRENGYTF
cdr3_nt: TGTGCCAGCAGTCTCGACAGGGAGAATGGCTACACCTTC

j_call: TRBJ2-7
v_call: TRBV6-2/TRBV6-3
d_call: TRBD1
clone_size: .
cdr3_aa: CASSYSRQGAIYEQYF
cdr3_nt: TGTGCCAGCAGTTACTCGAGACAGGGGGCTATATACGAGCAGTACTTC

j_call: TRBJ1-6
v_call: TRBV27
d_call: .
clone_size: few
cdr3_aa: CASSQGSGSPLHF
cdr3_nt: TGTGCCAGCAGCCAAGGTTCGGGTTCACCCCTCCACTTT

j_call: TRBJ1-5
v_call: TRBV28
d_call: .
clone_size: .
cdr3_aa: CASSSEGPQHF
cdr3_nt: TGTGCCAGCAGTTCAGAGGGGCCCCAGCATTTT

j_call: TRBJ2-2
v_call: TRBV6-5
d_call: TRBD1
clone_size: .
cdr3_aa: CASSYGTDTGELFF
cdr3_nt: TGTGCCAGCAGTTACGGGACAGACACCGGGGAGCTGTTTTTT

j_call: TRBJ2-7
v_call: TRBV7-2
d_call: TRBD2
clone_size: .
cdr3_aa: CASSNPGGVYYEQYF
cdr3_nt: TGTGCCAGCAGCAACCCTGGGGGGGTTTATTACGAGCAGTACTTC